What follows describes a single T cell receptor (beta chain). The sample comes from a study of blood T cell repertoires in COVID-19. Whole-study context: COVID-19 samples from acute and convalescent phases originated in the United States, Italy and Spain. PBMCs, B-cell-depleted T cells, or T cells provided the cDNA or gDNA that made up the material.

Trimming removed 3 bases from V and 7 bases from J; junction bases left unmatched: 3. Looked up from germline, CDR1 is SGHTA and CDR2 is FQGTGA. CDR3 size: 14 residues. Original handling: Using reference gene primer amplification, nucleated cell counts were estimated. Here immunoSEQ multiplex PCR was the method, and the copy in TCRdb shows in-frame clones only, minus some. V, J and clone size derive from that table, while D and trimming were established from the DNA sequence. Of about 100,000 clones listed, 75% to 85% were seen once; the top ten hold around a sixth. What was sequenced was peripheral blood. The gene calls are TRBV7-3 and TRBJ2-2; TRBD2 agrees at 9 bases. The sequence derives from a woman aged 80 or older with active or convalescent COVID-19. The CDR3 here is CASSFSGSGGELFF. The CDR3 DNA reads TGTGCCAGCAGCTTTAGCGGGAGCGGCGGGGAGCTGTTTTTT.